This T cell receptor (beta chain) stems from a study of shared clonotypes between healthy human individuals. J gave up 6 bases and V 4 bases, and 16 bases lay outside the gene matches. This CDR3 has 18 residues. Germline CDR1 reads SGHDT; CDR2 reads YYEEEE. This clone was found once. Sequenced by immunoSEQ multiplex PCR; TCRdb stores in-frame clones only, minus some. There are about 2 million clones in the sample; roughly 94% occur only once, and 0.1% to 0.15% lies in the top ten. The receptor was derived from a man between 18 and 35 years old in good health. Material: naive CD4+ T cells sorted from blood. The subset was: CD45RA+ positively selected. The chain combines TRBV5-6 with TRBJ2-7; 13 bases agree with TRBD2. The CDR3 DNA follows: TGTGCCAGCAGCCCACGGGGACTAGCGGGACCTTTCATCCTCGAGCAGTACTTC. Translation gives CASSPRGLAGPFILEQYF.